This is a list of T cell receptor beta chains from one sample in a study of vaccination and CD4 T cells after COVID-19. TCRdb reprocessed the PCR reads via MiXCR and lists one record per CDR3 protein. The data contain 15,000 to 16,000 distinct CDR3 sequences, roughly 73% of them singletons. These receptors' targets are unknown. The sample consisted of CD4+ T cells from blood, cultured in vitro. These TCRs come from a human donor who had recovered from COVID-19. The CDR3 runs from the conserved cysteine through the conserved F or W. D genes are given only for firm matches. A row's size may be missing; if present it is once, few, many or a size class.

size: .; V: TRBV20-1; D: TRBD1; J: TRBJ1-5; DNA: TGCAGTGCTAGAGAGCGACAGGGAGCAAATCAGCCCCAGCATTTT; CDR3: CSARERQGANQPQHF
size: .; V: TRBV3-1; D: .; J: TRBJ1-2; DNA: TGTGCCAGCAGCGAACGGGGCCAGCCCCGGAGTTATGGCTACACCTTC; CDR3: CASSERGQPRSYGYTF
size: .; V: TRBV21-1; D: .; J: TRBJ2-2; DNA: TGTGCCACCCCTGTAATAGCGGGAGCTGGGTTCCGGGAGCTGTTTTTT; CDR3: CATPVIAGAGFRELFF
size: .; V: TRBV6-1; D: .; J: TRBJ2-3; DNA: TGTGCCAGCAGTGGGAGTTGGACGGAGGGTTACACGCAGTATTTT; CDR3: CASSGSWTEGYTQYF
size: .; V: TRBV6-1; D: .; J: TRBJ2-7; DNA: TGTGCCAGCAGAAGGTCGTCCTACGAGCAGTACTTC; CDR3: CASRRSSYEQYF
size: .; V: TRBV24-1; D: TRBD2; J: TRBJ2-1; DNA: TGTGCCACCAGTGATTTTTGGGGGACTAGCGGGAGCGATGAGCAGTTCTTC; CDR3: CATSDFWGTSGSDEQFF
size: .; V: TRBV10-3; D: .; J: TRBJ1-1; DNA: TGTGCCATCCGGGGGGGGGCTGAAGCTTTCTTT; CDR3: CAIRGGAEAFF
size: .; V: TRBV20-1; D: .; J: TRBJ2-5; DNA: TGCAGTGCTAGACCTGTGCGTACGGAGACCCAGTACTTC; CDR3: CSARPVRTETQYF
size: .; V: TRBV27; D: TRBD2; J: TRBJ2-4; DNA: TGTGCCAGCAGTTGTAAGCGGGAGGCACCCGTCAAAAACATTCAGTACTTC; CDR3: CASSCKREAPVKNIQYF
size: .; V: TRBV20-1; D: .; J: TRBJ1-2; DNA: TGCAGTGCCCCGGAGGGGCTCAGGGAGGGCTATGGCTACACCTTC; CDR3: CSAPEGLREGYGYTF
size: few; V: TRBV6-1; D: .; J: TRBJ1-2; DNA: TGTGCCAGCATTATGGGAGACTATGGCTACACCTTC; CDR3: CASIMGDYGYTF
size: once; V: TRBV30; D: TRBD1; J: TRBJ1-2; DNA: TGTGCCTGGAGTGGGACAGGGATCTATGGCTACACCTTC; CDR3: CAWSGTGIYGYTF
size: .; V: TRBV20-1; D: .; J: TRBJ1-2; DNA: TGCAGTGCTCCGACAGGCCCAAACTATGGCTACACCTTC; CDR3: CSAPTGPNYGYTF
size: .; V: TRBV20-1; D: TRBD1; J: TRBJ1-1; DNA: TGCAGTGCTAGAACTCAGGGGGCGGTGGTGAACACTGAAGCTTTCTTT; CDR3: CSARTQGAVVNTEAFF
size: .; V: TRBV19; D: .; J: TRBJ2-2; DNA: TGTGCCAGTAGTGGTACAGGGTCCGGGGAGCTGTTTTTT; CDR3: CASSGTGSGELFF
size: .; V: TRBV6-1; D: TRBD1; J: TRBJ1-6; DNA: TGTGCCAGCTTACAGGGGCAGTCAGGATCACCCCTCCACTTT; CDR3: CASLQGQSGSPLHF
size: .; V: TRBV20-1; D: .; J: TRBJ1-5; DNA: TGCAGTGCTAAACAGGATAGCAATCAGCCCCAGCATTTT; CDR3: CSAKQDSNQPQHF
size: .; V: TRBV2; D: .; J: TRBJ2-1; DNA: TGTGCCAGCAAGGCATATAAGCAGTTCTTC; CDR3: CASKAYKQFF
size: few; V: TRBV27; D: TRBD1; J: TRBJ2-2; DNA: TGTGCCAGCAGTTTATGGGCACCGACAGGGGGCGCCGGGAACACCGGGGAGCTGTTTTTT; CDR3: CASSLWAPTGGAGNTGELFF
size: .; V: TRBV7-2; D: TRBD2; J: TRBJ2-7; DNA: TGTGCCAGCAGCTTAGAGGCGGGAGGGCCCCAGGAGCAGTACTTC; CDR3: CASSLEAGGPQEQYF
size: .; V: TRBV7-2; D: .; J: TRBJ1-5; DNA: TGTGCCAGCAGCTTCGACGGGAGAAATCAGCCCCAGCATTTT; CDR3: CASSFDGRNQPQHF
size: few; V: TRBV20-1; D: TRBD2; J: TRBJ2-4; DNA: TGCAGTGCTAGAGATCGCCTAGCGGGTCCCCAAAACATTCAGTACTTC; CDR3: CSARDRLAGPQNIQYF
size: .; V: TRBV20-1; D: TRBD1; J: TRBJ1-1; DNA: TGCAGTGCTTTCTCCGGGACAGGGAATAAGGCTGAAGCTTTCTTT; CDR3: CSAFSGTGNKAEAFF
size: .; V: TRBV11-2; D: .; J: TRBJ1-4; DNA: TGTGCCAGCAGCTGGGGTTACCGGGAAAAACTGTTTTTT; CDR3: CASSWGYREKLFF
size: few; V: TRBV15; D: .; J: TRBJ1-5; DNA: TGTGCCACCCGCGGGGGGCAGAATAGCAATCAGCCCCAGCATTTT; CDR3: CATRGGQNSNQPQHF
size: few; V: TRBV28; D: TRBD2; J: TRBJ2-5; DNA: TGTGCCAGCAGTTTATTGGCGGGAGGGAAAGAGACCCAGTACTTC; CDR3: CASSLLAGGKETQYF
size: .; V: TRBV24-1; D: TRBD2; J: TRBJ2-5; DNA: TGTGCCACCAGTGATCCAAATCTCGCGGGAGTAGAGACCCAGTACTTC; CDR3: CATSDPNLAGVETQYF
size: .; V: TRBV29-1; D: .; J: TRBJ1-2; DNA: TGCAGCGTTGTATCGGGGTTAGGCTATGGCTACACCTTC; CDR3: CSVVSGLGYGYTF
size: .; V: TRBV7-3; D: .; J: TRBJ2-1; DNA: TGTGCCAGCAGCCCCTATCGGGCTAGATTATACAATGAGCAGTTCTTC; CDR3: CASSPYRARLYNEQFF
size: few; V: TRBV7-2; D: TRBD1; J: TRBJ2-2; DNA: TGTGCCAGCAGCCTCCGACAGGGGTCCGGGGAGCTGTTTTTT; CDR3: CASSLRQGSGELFF